The clone carrying this T cell receptor beta chain occurred many times. The TCR beta libraries were generated through quantitative 5'-RACE incorporating molecular barcodes. TCRdb reanalysed the 5' RACE reads using MiXCR and keeps one entry per CDR3 protein. The sample has roughly 150,000 distinct CDR3 sequences, 7.3% seen once. The CDR3 extends over 13 amino acids. Trimming stripped 3 bases from V and 5 bases from J, with 10 bases between. The sample is drawn from a study of CD8 T cells in ankylosing spondylitis. The TCR originated in a female donor with ankylosing spondylitis or in good health (not recorded which). Sequenced sample: blood, either unsorted or a sorted T cell fraction (not recorded which). The chain recombines TRBV12-3 or TRBV12-4 with TRBJ1-1, with D perhaps TRBD1 (5 bases). CDR3 sequence: CASSLPGLTEAFF. The CDR3 nucleotides are TGTGCCAGCAGTTTGCCAGGGTTGACTGAAGCTTTCTTT.